Below, 32 T cell receptor beta chains from the same sample are listed, as sequenced in a study of shared clonotypes between healthy human individuals. Sequencing used immunoSEQ multiplex PCR; TCRdb keeps in-frame clones, though not all of them. This table has around 510,000 clones, about 96% appearing once. Sequencing was carried out using naive CD4+ T cells sorted from blood. As for subset: CD45RA+ positively selected. The receptor set was obtained from a woman in her thirties in good health.

J is TRBJ2-6 and V is TRBV7-3; D is unresolved. Trimming stripped 2 bases from V and 0 bases from J, with 5 bases between. The CDR3 has 15 residues. Germline V CDR1 and CDR2: SGHTA, FQGTGA. The CDR3: CASSLYSSGANVLTF. As DNA, the CDR3 is TGTGCCAGCAGCTTATACAGCTCTGGGGCCAACGTCCTGACTTTC.

This chain links TRBV11-3 with TRBJ2-1; 7 bases line up with TRBD2. CDR1 and CDR2 (germline): SGHNT, YENEEA. CDR3 size: 15 residues. J lost 8 bases, V lost 6 bases, and 13 bases had no gene match. The DNA for the CDR3 is TGTGCCAGCAGTCCTAGCGGCAAGGCAGGGCATGAGCAGTTCTTC. It encodes CASSPSGKAGHEQFF. The variable domain in full, completed from reference TRBV11-3 and TRBJ2-1, reads EAGVVQSPRYKIIEKKQPVAFWCNPISGHNTLYWYLQNLGQGPELLIRYENEEAVDDSQLPKDRFSAERLKGVDSTLKIQPAELGDSAVYLCASSPSGKAGHEQFFGPGTRLTVL.

This chain links TRBV5-1 with TRBJ2-7; 10 bases are shared with TRBD2. Trimming at V came to 4 bases and at J to 3 bases, leaving 10 bases not matched to a gene. CDR3 length: 16 amino acids. Germline CDR1 SGHRS, CDR2 YFSETQ. The CDR3 protein is CASSISGRAIIYEQYF. For the CDR3, the DNA is TGCGCCAGCAGCATAAGCGGGAGGGCCATAATCTACGAGCAGTACTTC.

The chain carries TRBV5-1 and TRBJ2-7; unclear D gene. V was pared by 1 base and J by 5 bases, with 22 bases between. Germline assignment: CDR1 SGHRS and CDR2 YFSETQ. The CDR3 contains 17 residues. CDR3 nucleotides: TGCGCCAGCAGCTTGATCATTCAAGGACCCTCGGGCCACGAGCAGTACTTC. Translation gives CASSLIIQGPSGHEQYF.

The CDR3 region has the DNA TGTGCCATCAGTGTGGGACAGGGGACGACCGGGGAGCTGTTTTTT. This codes for CAISVGQGTTGELFF. V gene TRBV10-3 combines with J gene TRBJ2-2, with 10 nucleotides matching TRBD1. Germline trimming cut 4 bases from V and 5 bases from J; bases unmatched to any gene: 4. CDR3 length: 15 amino acids. Looked up from germline, CDR1 is ENHRY and CDR2 is SYGVKD.

The rearrangement links TRBV28 to TRBJ2-5, with 9 bases fitting TRBD1. TRBJ2-7 matches the DNA end more closely, so the J call is doubtful. The CDR3 runs 16 residues. Germline V gene data show CDR1 as MDHEN and CDR2 as SYDVKM. The CDR3 DNA reads TGTGCCAGCAGTTCGCCGGGACAGGGACGCACCTACGAGCAGTACTTC. Its protein product is CASSSPGQGRTYEQYF.

This chain joins TRBV6-5 and TRBJ2-1; D may be TRBD1 (6 bases). The V and J ends lost 6 bases and 0 bases respectively, with 12 bases between them. CDR3 length: 15 amino acids. Germline V gene data show CDR1 as MNHEY and CDR2 as SVGAGI. The CDR3 region is CASSTTGYSYNEQFF. The CDR3 DNA reads TGTGCCAGCAGCACCACAGGGTACTCCTACAATGAGCAGTTCTTC.

The V and J genes are TRBV6-5 and TRBJ2-1; 7 bases agree with TRBD1. In germline, CDR1 is MNHEY, CDR2 SVGAGI. V trimming: 6 bases; J trimming: 0 bases; junction bases outside the gene matches: 5. This CDR3 region has 15 residues. This CDR3 is CASSIGQDSYNEQFF. Written as DNA, the CDR3 is TGTGCCAGCAGCATTGGACAGGACTCCTACAATGAGCAGTTCTTC.

The chain links TRBV29-1 to TRBJ2-6; unclear D gene. CDR1 is SQVTM and CDR2 is ANQGSEA in the germline V gene. The length of the CDR3 is 15 residues. V dropped 1 base and J dropped 0 bases, with 7 bases sitting between them. CDR3: CSVEVGTSGANVLTF. CDR3 nucleotides: TGCAGCGTTGAAGTGGGAACCTCTGGGGCCAACGTCCTGACTTTC. The complete variable domain, with remaining parts taken from reference TRBV29-1 and TRBJ2-6, reads SAVISQKPSRDICQRGTSLTIQCQVDSQVTMMFWYRQQPGQSLTLIATANQGSEATYESGFVIDKFPISRPNLTFSTLTVSNMSPEDSSIYLCSVEVGTSGANVLTFGAGSRLTVL.

The gene calls are TRBV5-5 and TRBJ1-1; D uncertain. From germline, CDR1 is SGHKS and CDR2 YYEKEE (reference sequence). Trimming removed 0 bases at V and 7 bases at J, with 7 bases between. The CDR3 contains 12 residues. This CDR3 reads CASSLDPVEAFF. CDR3 DNA: TGTGCCAGCAGCTTGGATCCAGTTGAAGCTTTCTTT.

The rearrangement uses TRBV6-5 and TRBJ1-1, with D maybe TRBD1 (6 bases). CDR1 MNHEY and CDR2 SVGAGI come from the germline V gene. Trimming left V 0 bases short and J 3 bases short, with 8 bases between. CDR3 size: 14 residues. CDR3: CASSYSQGYTEAFF. The DNA of the CDR3 is TGTGCCAGCAGTTACTCTCAGGGGTACACTGAAGCTTTCTTT.

V is TRBV11-2 and J is TRBJ1-2, with TRBD1 matching over 11 bases. This CDR3 spans 14 amino acids. V lost 6 bases, J lost 7 bases, and 7 bases stayed unmatched. Germline lookup yields CDR1 SGHAT and CDR2 FQNNGV. CDR3 bases: TGTGCCAGCAGTCGCGGACAGGGGGCGTTTGGCTACACCTTC. Its translation is CASSRGQGAFGYTF.

The chain joins TRBV5-4 to TRBJ2-7; TRBD2 agrees at 14 bases. Germline loops: CDR1 SGHNT, CDR2 YYREEE (reference sequence). The CDR3 length is 16 residues. With V trimmed by 0 bases and J by 4 bases, 3 bases remained unmatched. CDR3 sequence: CASSLGGLAGGYEQYF. CDR3 in DNA: TGTGCCAGCAGCTTGGGCGGACTAGCGGGAGGATACGAGCAGTACTTC.

The chain couples TRBV9 to TRBJ1-2; TRBD1 aligns across 7 bases. CDR1 is SGDLS and CDR2 is YYNGEE in the germline V gene. This CDR3 spans 11 amino acids. V lost 5 bases, J lost 7 bases, and 2 bases stayed unmatched. As DNA, the CDR3 is TGTGCCAGCAGTGCAGGGGGTGGCTACACCTTC. This codes for CASSAGGGYTF. Together with reference TRBV9 and TRBJ1-2, the CDR3 gives the full variable domain: DSGVTQTPKHLITATGQRVTLRCSPRSGDLSVYWYQQSLDQGLQFLIQYYNGEERAKGNILERFSAQQFPDLHSELNLSSLELGDSALYFCASSAGGGYTFGSGTRLTVV.

On this clone itself: This specimen includes other DNA sequences encoding the same CDR3. CDR3 sequence reads: CASRTGGNQPQHF. CDR3 nucleotide sequence: TGTGCCAGCAGGACAGGGGGCAATCAGCCCCAGCATTTT. This chain joins TRBV28 and TRBJ1-5; 8 bases map to TRBD1. The CDR3 runs 13 residues. J lost 2 bases, V lost 6 bases, and 0 bases had no gene match. Germline CDR1 is MDHEN and CDR2 is SYDVKM.

The gene calls are TRBV28 and TRBJ2-7, with 7 positions matching TRBD2. This CDR3 comprises 14 residues. Looked up from germline, CDR1 is MDHEN and CDR2 is SYDVKM. With V trimmed by 3 bases and J by 4 bases, 6 bases remained unmatched. The CDR3 sequence is CASSFSLAFYEQYF. The CDR3 DNA reads as TGTGCCAGCAGTTTCTCACTAGCGTTTTACGAGCAGTACTTC.

The V and J genes are TRBV7-9 and TRBJ2-1; D perhaps matches TRBD2 (5 bases). The CDR3 runs 13 residues. Germline V gives CDR1 SEHNR, CDR2 FQNEAQ (reference sequence). Trimming stripped 7 bases from V and 9 bases from J, with 16 bases between. In nucleotides, the CDR3 is TGTGCCAGCAACCTTCTAGGAGGCGGTGAGCAGTTCTTC. Encoded protein: CASNLLGGGEQFF. The complete variable domain, with remaining parts taken from reference TRBV7-9 and TRBJ2-1, reads DTGVSQNPRHKITKRGQNVTFRCDPISEHNRLYWYRQTLGQGPEFLTYFQNEAQLEKSRLLSDRFSAERPKGSFSTLEIQRTEQGDSAMYLCASNLLGGGEQFFGPGTRLTVL.

This clone occurred once. V and J are TRBV19 and TRBJ2-3; D is undetermined. CDR1 is LNHDA and CDR2 is SQIVND in the germline V gene (reference sequence). V lost 4 bases and J lost 2, with 10 bases in between. The CDR3 runs 14 residues. CDR3 in amino acids: CASSTGQPTDTQYF. DNA for the CDR3: TGTGCCAGTAGTACTGGCCAACCCACAGATACGCAGTATTTT.

This clone was observed once. This sequence joins TRBV5-6 and TRBJ2-5; 9 nucleotides line up with TRBD2. Trimming took 1 base from V and 5 from J; bases not matched to a gene: 6. The CDR3 is made up of 15 amino acids. The V gene's germline CDR1 is SGHDT and CDR2 YYEEEE. The CDR3 nucleotides are TGTGCCAGCAGCTTGATAGCGGGGGAGGGGGAGACCCAGTACTTC. This gives the protein CASSLIAGEGETQYF.

The chain uses TRBV6-6 and TRBJ2-7; 10 nucleotides agree with TRBD2. After removal of 6 bases from V and 5 bases from J, the junction contained 7 bases not matched to a gene. This CDR3 has 14 amino acids. In germline, CDR1 is MNHNY, CDR2 SVGAGI (reference sequence). CDR3 nucleotide sequence: TGTGCCAGCAGCCCTAGCGGGAGAACCCACGAGCAGTACTTC. This gives the protein CASSPSGRTHEQYF.

The chain has TRBV11-2 and TRBJ1-2; unclear D gene. The germline V gene encodes CDR1 SGHAT and CDR2 FQNNGV. The CDR3 runs to 11 residues. V lost 5 bases to trimming and J lost 5 bases, with 6 bases between them. The CDR3 DNA reads TGTGCCAGCAGCCGCTCTTATGGCTACACCTTC. This codes for CASSRSYGYTF.

The chain couples TRBV11-2 to TRBJ2-1, with D tentatively TRBD2 (5 bases). V lost 5 bases to trimming and J lost 6 bases, with 14 bases between them. The length of the CDR3 is 14 residues. The germline V gene has CDR1 SGHAT and CDR2 FQNNGV. This chain's CDR3 is CASSPVRGSNEQFF. CDR3 DNA: TGTGCCAGCAGCCCTGTTCGGGGATCCAATGAGCAGTTCTTC.

The chain recombines TRBV29-1 with TRBJ1-1, with 7 nucleotides matching TRBD1. Germline lookup yields CDR1 SQVTM and CDR2 ANQGSEA. V was pared by 7 bases and J by 1 base, with 9 bases of the junction left unmatched. The CDR3 has 14 amino acids. The CDR3 here is CSGPPQGENTEAFF. The CDR3 DNA follows: TGCAGCGGCCCCCCCCAGGGGGAGAACACTGAAGCTTTCTTT.

The chain carries TRBV28 and TRBJ2-3; D gene ambiguous. The ends were cut back, 11 bases at V and 2 bases at J, with 14 bases in the middle. The CDR3 has 13 amino acids. CDR1 is MDHEN, CDR2 SYDVKM, per germline. Written as DNA, the CDR3 is TGTGCCCATGGACGCTCGAACACAGATACGCAGTATTTT. This encodes CAHGRSNTDTQYF.

The chain joins TRBV5-1 to TRBJ2-3, with a tentative D call TRBD1 (6 bases). V was pared by 0 bases and J by 2 bases, with 7 bases between. This CDR3 spans 14 amino acids. The germline gives CDR1 SGHRS, CDR2 YFSETQ. The CDR3 DNA sequence: TGCGCCAGCAGCTTGGACAGGGTCACAGATACGCAGTATTTT. Protein product: CASSLDRVTDTQYF.

The V and J genes are TRBV10-3 and TRBJ2-7; 7 bases map to TRBD1. Germline assignment: CDR1 ENHRY and CDR2 SYGVKD. CDR3 length: 16 amino acids. V lost 3 bases to trimming and J lost 5 bases; unmatched junction nucleotides: 13. DNA for the CDR3: TGTGCCATCAGTGACTTTACAGGGGTGTTTCGTGACGAGCAGTACTTC. Protein: CAISDFTGVFRDEQYF.

V gene TRBV7-9 combines with J gene TRBJ2-3; TRBD2 matches at 11 bases. The CDR3 runs to 16 residues. Germline-derived CDR1 and CDR2 are SEHNR and FQNEAQ (reference sequence). V lost 6 bases and J lost 6; bases outside the gene matches: 11. The CDR3 sequence: CASSDDTSGSRDTQYF. The CDR3 nucleotides are TGTGCCAGCAGTGACGACACTAGCGGGAGCCGGGATACGCAGTATTTT.

Written as DNA, the CDR3 is TGTGCCAGTAGTATACTTGGTTACAATGAGCAGTTCTTC. This codes for CASSILGYNEQFF. This chain joins TRBV19 and TRBJ2-1; unclear D gene. Germline CDR1 and CDR2: LNHDA and SQIVND (reference sequence). V was pared by 2 bases and J by 4 bases, with 6 bases between. This CDR3 contains 13 residues.

V usage is TRBV7-2 and J usage is TRBJ2-5; weak D call: TRBD1 (5 bases). Trimming pared 6 bases from V and 2 bases from J, leaving 10 bases between. CDR1 is SGHTA, CDR2 FQGNSA, per germline. CDR3 length: 13 residues. The CDR3 reads CASSRDRQETQYF. Here the CDR3 DNA reads TGTGCCAGCAGTCGAGACAGACAAGAGACCCAGTACTTC.

The chain links TRBV5-5 to TRBJ2-3; D is unclear. V was trimmed by 3 bases and J by 0 bases, leaving 17 bases between them. CDR1 is SGHKS and CDR2 is YYEKEE in the germline V gene (reference sequence). This CDR3 comprises 17 residues. The chain's CDR3 is CASSWRAIGTSTDTQYF. The CDR3 DNA follows: TGTGCCAGCAGCTGGAGAGCCATTGGAACTAGCACAGATACGCAGTATTTT.

V usage is TRBV28 and J usage is TRBJ1-2; D gene ambiguous. The V and J ends lost 2 bases and 5 bases respectively, with 6 bases between them. This CDR3 has 12 amino acids. Germline-derived CDR1 and CDR2 are MDHEN and SYDVKM. The CDR3 DNA follows: TGTGCCAGCAGTTTAAGGCAGTATGGCTACACCTTC. As protein: CASSLRQYGYTF.

The chain uses TRBV27 and TRBJ1-3; D unresolved. The CDR3 runs to 14 residues. The V gene lost 0 bases and the J gene lost 10 bases, with 13 bases spanning the gap. The germline CDR1 and CDR2 sequences are MNHEY and SMNVEV (reference sequence). CDR3 in DNA: TGTGCCAGCAGTTTATCCACAACCTCCGGGACCATATATTTT. Translation: CASSLSTTSGTIYF.